This entry is about one TCR beta chain. V gave up 3 bases and J gave up 4 bases; unmatched junction bases: 6. This CDR3 is 15 amino acids long. The germline V gene encodes CDR1 SGHNT and CDR2 YENEEA. The data belong to a study of T cell responses to AZD1222 COVID-19 vaccine. Produced via immunoSEQ multiplex PCR; TCRdb's table is partial and in-frame only. The sample lists roughly 140,000 clones; 70% to 90% were seen once. This specimen was peripheral blood, taken on day 0 of MenACWY control vaccination. This receptor was identified in an adult in good health. The chain has TRBV11-3 and TRBJ1-1; 9 positions match TRBD1. The CDR3 spells CASSFLQGASTEAFF. In nucleotides, the CDR3 is TGTGCCAGCAGCTTCCTACAGGGGGCGAGCACTGAAGCTTTCTTT.